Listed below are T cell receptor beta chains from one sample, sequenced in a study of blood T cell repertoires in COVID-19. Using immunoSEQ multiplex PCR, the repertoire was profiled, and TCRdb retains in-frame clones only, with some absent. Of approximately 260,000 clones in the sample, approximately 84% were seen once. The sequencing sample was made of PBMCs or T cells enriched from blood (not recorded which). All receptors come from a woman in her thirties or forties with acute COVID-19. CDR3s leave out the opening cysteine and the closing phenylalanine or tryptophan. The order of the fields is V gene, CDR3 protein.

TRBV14,ASSQISGRTDTQY
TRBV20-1,SASDSGGPYGTDTQY
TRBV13,ASSTGWGLAVGNEQF
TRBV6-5,ASSKNTEAF
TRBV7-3,ASSKTGGNEQF
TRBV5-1,ASSLDAARSGNTIY
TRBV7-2,ASSPQLGGETQY
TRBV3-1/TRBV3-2,ASSQEDVIRETQY
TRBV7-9,ASSLVVGGGYEQY
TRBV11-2,ASSPVPQGAAYNSPLH
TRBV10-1,ASGKTGQGASGNGYT
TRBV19,ASSTDRGNQPQH